The present entry profiles one T cell receptor (beta chain) with its context. Its antigen is not known. These data come from a study of PD-1 blockade in classical Hodgkin lymphoma. Study outcomes and limitations: In CD4+ cells, TCR diversity went up significantly by C4D1, but in CD8+ cells it did not.

As for time point: cycle 4 day 1 (C4D1), after about 6 weeks of nivolumab. Every patient had relapsed following autologous stem cell transplantation, and cohorts differed in brentuximab vedotin exposure. This CDR3 has 14 residues. Germline V gene data show CDR1 as LGHNA and CDR2 as YNFKEQ. The V and J ends lost 6 bases and 7 bases respectively, with 15 bases between them. Here immunoSEQ multiplex PCR was the method, and the copy in TCRdb shows in-frame clones only, minus some. The table shows about 20,000 clones, with less than 75% occurring only once. This sample comprised peripheral blood mononuclear cells (PBMCs), obtained before the fourth cycle of nivolumab. The TCR was taken from a human donor with classical Hodgkin lymphoma. The gene calls are TRBV4-2 and TRBJ2-2, with D possibly being TRBD2 (5 bases). CDR3 residues: CASSWEISGGELFF. Here the CDR3 DNA reads TGTGCCAGCAGTTGGGAGATTAGTGGCGGGGAGCTGTTTTTT.